A single sample gave rise to the 30 T cell receptor beta chains below, sequenced in a study of identifying expanded T cells in peripheral blood. The data were produced by immunoSEQ multiplex PCR, yet TCRdb's version contains in-frame clones alone and is incomplete. The sample records 45,000 to 75,000 clones, about four fifths being singletons. Sequencing was performed on blood. Receptors originate from a person aged 18-69 years in good health.

This chain connects TRBV5-1 to TRBJ2-3; no firm D call. The V gene lost 2 bases and the J gene lost 7 bases, with 8 bases spanning the gap. CDR3 length: 12 residues. Germline CDR1 SGHRS, CDR2 YFSETQ. Written as DNA, the CDR3 is TGCGCCAGCAGCTTTGAGCCTAATACGCAGTATTTT. Translating it yields CASSFEPNTQYF.

V usage is TRBV5-1 and J usage is TRBJ1-4; D might be TRBD1 (6 bases). Germline loops: CDR1 SGHRS, CDR2 YFSETQ. The CDR3 contains 14 residues. The V end was cut by 3 bases, the J end by 7 bases, with 13 bases between. CDR3 residues: CASSYTGQSEKLFF. The CDR3 nucleotides read TGCGCCAGCAGCTACACAGGGCAGAGTGAAAAACTGTTTTTT.

The genes are TRBV11-2 and TRBJ2-7; a possible D gene is TRBD2 (6 bases). V was shortened by 2 bases and J by 9 bases, with 20 bases between the two germline ends. The CDR3 is 15 residues long. The germline gives CDR1 SGHAT, CDR2 FQNNGV. In DNA, the CDR3 is TGTGCCAGCAGCTTATTTCTCCCAGCGGCCGGGGGGCAGTACTTC. It specifies CASSLFLPAAGGQYF.

This sequence joins TRBV9 and TRBJ1-3; no definite D call. Trimming removed 0 bases from V and 7 bases from J, with 2 bases in between. The CDR3 runs to 11 residues. Germline CDR1 and CDR2: SGDLS and YYNGEE. CDR3 in amino acids: CASSVGNTIYF. The DNA of the CDR3 is TGTGCCAGCAGCGTAGGGAACACCATATATTTT.

The genes are TRBV7-2 and TRBJ2-5; D is unclear. Germline V gene lookup returns CDR1 SGHTA and CDR2 FQGNSA. Trimming cost V 3 bases and J 0 bases, with 8 bases left between them. The length of the CDR3 is 14 residues. The CDR3 DNA sequence: TGTGCCAGCAGCTTTCGCAATAACCAAGAGACCCAGTACTTC. Protein sequence: CASSFRNNQETQYF.

V gene TRBV4-2 combines with J gene TRBJ2-7; tentatively, D is TRBD2 (6 bases). Germline loops: CDR1 LGHNA, CDR2 YNFKEQ. The CDR3 runs to 15 residues. The V end lost 3 bases, the J end lost 1 base, and 13 bases lay between the germline ends. The CDR3: CASSHGDSASYEQYF. CDR3 nucleotides: TGTGCCAGCAGCCACGGGGACTCCGCGTCCTACGAGCAGTACTTC.

This chain links TRBV6-5 with TRBJ2-5, with D hard to call. This CDR3 is built from 14 residues. V was clipped by 5 bases and J by 4 bases, with 14 bases between them. Germline CDR1 MNHEY, CDR2 SVGAGI. The CDR3 coding sequence is TGTGCCAGCAGTATAACTACGACCTCAGAGACCCAGTACTTC. It specifies CASSITTTSETQYF.

V gene TRBV7-9 combines with J gene TRBJ2-2; tentatively, D is TRBD2 (6 bases). The ends were cut back, 11 bases at V and 4 bases at J, with 14 bases in the middle. Germline V CDR1 and CDR2: SEHNR, FQNEAQ (reference sequence). The length of the CDR3 is 13 residues. The CDR3 coding sequence is TGTGCCGGTAGACTAGGGCGCACCGGGGAGCTGTTTTTT. Amino acid sequence: CAGRLGRTGELFF. Full variable domain (rest looked up from reference TRBV7-9 and TRBJ2-2): DTGVSQNPRHKITKRGQNVTFRCDPISEHNRLYWYRQTLGQGPEFLTYFQNEAQLEKSRLLSDRFSAERPKGSFSTLEIQRTEQGDSAMYLCAGRLGRTGELFFGEGSRLTVL.

The CDR3 nucleotides are TGTGCCAGCAGCCGGACTAGCGGGAGCTACGAGCAGTACTTC. Translating it yields CASSRTSGSYEQYF. This chain uses TRBV7-6 with TRBJ2-7, with 13 nucleotides matching TRBD2. CDR3 length: 14 amino acids. V was clipped by 5 bases and J by 3 bases; unmatched bases: 1. Germline loops: CDR1 SGHVS, CDR2 FNYEAQ.

The chain uses TRBV4-1 and TRBJ2-7, with D perhaps matching TRBD1 (5 bases). With 8 bases removed from V and 5 bases from J, the gap between germline ends came to 19 bases. Germline CDR1 reads MGHRA; CDR2 reads YSYEKL. The CDR3 consists of 14 residues. The CDR3, as DNA: TGCGCCAGCGGAAGTAGGGGTTCTTGGAACGAGCAGTACGTC. Amino acids: CASGSRGSWNEQYV.

This clone was detected only a few times. J is TRBJ1-2 and V is TRBV2, with D uncertain. Trimming shortened V by 3 bases and J by 8 bases, and 13 bases separated the two germline ends. The germline V gene has CDR1 SNHLY and CDR2 FYNNEI. CDR3 length: 13 amino acids. The CDR3 sequence is CASSEDRKLGYTF. The CDR3, as DNA: TGTGCCAGCAGTGAGGATCGTAAGTTAGGCTACACCTTC. Looking up the rest from reference TRBV2 and TRBJ1-2 gives the full variable domain: EPEVTQTPSHQVTQMGQEVILRCVPISNHLYFYWYRQILGQKVEFLVSFYNNEISEKSEIFDDQFSVERPDGSNFTLKIRSTKLEDSAMYFCASSEDRKLGYTFGSGTRLTVV.

This rearrangement joins TRBV5-1 to TRBJ2-7; D might be TRBD2 (5 bases). Germline values: CDR1 SGHRS, CDR2 YFSETQ. With 3 bases removed from V and 0 bases from J, the gap between germline ends came to 7 bases. The CDR3 covers 13 residues. The CDR3 DNA reads TGCGCCAGCAGCTCCCTAGCCTCCTACGAGCAGTACTTC. This gives the protein CASSSLASYEQYF.

The rearrangement links TRBV7-2 to TRBJ1-3; the D is unclear. Trimming removed 5 bases at V and 1 base at J, with 18 bases between. The V gene's germline CDR1 is SGHTA and CDR2 FQGNSA. CDR3 length: 17 residues. Here the CDR3 DNA reads TGTGCCAGCAGCCGTAGCCTGGCAGAGGTTTCTGGAAACACCATATATTTT. This encodes CASSRSLAEVSGNTIYF.

The J gene is TRBJ2-3, the V gene TRBV29-1; 9 bases align to TRBD1. The CDR3 contains 15 residues. V shed 4 bases, J shed 3 bases, and the junction held 8 bases outside the gene matches. Germline values: CDR1 SQVTM, CDR2 ANQGSEA. CDR3 loop: CSVAPGQGRTDTQYF. The CDR3 DNA follows: TGCAGCGTTGCCCCTGGACAGGGGAGGACAGATACGCAGTATTTT.

The chain employs TRBV27 and TRBJ1-2; a possible D gene is TRBD1 (6 bases). The length of the CDR3 is 14 residues. Germline CDR1 and CDR2: MNHEY and SMNVEV (reference sequence). Trimming removed 6 bases at V and 7 bases at J, with 18 bases between. The CDR3 sequence: CASSLLGGRGGYTF. The CDR3 DNA follows: TGTGCCAGCAGCCTTCTAGGGGGGCGCGGTGGCTACACCTTC.

V gene TRBV2 combines with J gene TRBJ2-5, with 10 bases aligning to TRBD2. V gave up 6 bases and J gave up 2 bases; unmatched junction bases: 3. CDR3 length: 14 amino acids. CDR1 and CDR2 from the germline V gene are SNHLY and FYNNEI. The CDR3: CASRTLAGQETQYF. The CDR3 coding sequence is TGTGCCAGCAGGACACTAGCGGGGCAAGAGACCCAGTACTTC.

The chain joins TRBV7-9 to TRBJ1-2; 10 bases match TRBD1. With V trimmed by 6 bases and J by 6 bases, 7 bases remained unmatched. Germline CDR1 SEHNR, CDR2 FQNEAQ (reference sequence). CDR3 length: 14 residues. The CDR3 DNA follows: TGTGCCAGCAGACCTATGACAGGGGGCGATGGCTACACCTTC. Its protein is CASRPMTGGDGYTF.

V is TRBV4-2 and J is TRBJ1-2, with D hard to call. Trimming removed 0 bases at V and 4 bases at J, with 15 bases between. Germline CDR1 and CDR2: LGHNA and YNFKEQ. CDR3 length equals 16 residues. The CDR3 DNA sequence: TGTGCCAGCAGCCAAGAGTGGCAGAGTTCGGGCTATGGCTACACCTTC. Translating gives CASSQEWQSSGYGYTF.

This clone appeared once. The V and J genes are TRBV7-3 and TRBJ1-2; 10 bases fit TRBD1. V gave up 1 base and J gave up 3 bases; unmatched junction bases: 8. The germline V gene encodes CDR1 SGHTA and CDR2 FQGTGA. This CDR3 is built from 17 residues. DNA for the CDR3: TGTGCCAGCAGCTTAAGGGACAGGGGACAGGAGGACTATGGCTACACCTTC. Residues: CASSLRDRGQEDYGYTF. The full variable domain, its missing parts supplied by reference TRBV7-3 and TRBJ1-2, is GAGVSQTPSNKVTEKGKYVELRCDPISGHTALYWYRQSLGQGPEFLIYFQGTGAADDSGLPNDRFFAVRPEGSVSTLKIQRTERGDSAVYLCASSLRDRGQEDYGYTFGSGTRLTVV.

For the CDR3, the DNA is TGTGCCAGCAGCGTACGGGTTGACTATGGCTACACCTTC. Residues: CASSVRVDYGYTF. The chain joins TRBV9 to TRBJ1-2; D is undetermined. With 1 base removed from V and 3 bases from J, the gap between germline ends came to 7 bases. The CDR3 is 13 amino acids. Germline V gene lookup returns CDR1 SGDLS and CDR2 YYNGEE.

The chain couples TRBV23-1 to TRBJ2-1; no clear D gene. TRBV23-1 is an ORF for which the function is uncertain. The V end was cut by 3 bases, the J end by 8 bases, with 11 bases between. The CDR3 has 13 residues. CDR3 DNA: TGCGCCAGCAGTCATCCTAGGATCTATGAGCAGTTCTTC. Its translation is CASSHPRIYEQFF.

This clone was found once. The chain recombines TRBV4-1 with TRBJ1-1; possible D gene TRBD1, 5 bases. Germline CDR1 is MGHRA and CDR2 is YSYEKL. V dropped 0 bases and J dropped 8 bases, with 19 bases sitting between them. CDR3 size: 16 residues. The CDR3 sequence: CASSQEHNRPSLEAFF. Here the CDR3 DNA reads TGCGCCAGCAGCCAAGAACATAACAGGCCAAGCTTGGAAGCTTTCTTT.

This chain joins TRBV19 and TRBJ1-1; weak D call: TRBD1 (5 bases). Germline assignment: CDR1 LNHDA and CDR2 SQIVND (reference sequence). Deletions cut 5 bases from V and 5 bases from J, with 18 bases between. The CDR3 length is 15 residues. The CDR3 here is CASSGIRDLWTEAFF. The CDR3, as DNA: TGTGCCAGTAGTGGAATCAGGGACTTGTGGACTGAAGCTTTCTTT.

The chain employs TRBV11-2 and TRBJ2-5, with 9 bases that match TRBD1. CDR3 length equals 15 residues. With V trimmed by 1 base and J by 6 bases, 6 bases remained unmatched. Germline V lookup: CDR1 SGHAT, CDR2 FQNNGV. CDR3 nucleotide sequence: TGTGCCAGCAGCTTAGGAGGACAGGGGAGGAAGACCCAGTACTTC. Its protein is CASSLGGQGRKTQYF.

V gene TRBV4-3 combines with J gene TRBJ2-2; 10 bases are a match to TRBD2. Germline V CDR1 and CDR2: LGHNA, YSLEER. V dropped 0 bases and J dropped 2; count of bases not matched to a gene: 3. There are 17 residues in the CDR3. The CDR3, as DNA: TGCGCCAGCAGCCAAGAGCCTAGCGGGGGTAACACCGGGGAGCTGTTTTTT. Amino acids: CASSQEPSGGNTGELFF.

The rearrangement links TRBV2 to TRBJ1-1; D not certain. CDR3 size: 14 residues. Germline V lookup: CDR1 SNHLY, CDR2 FYNNEI. Trimming stripped 7 bases from V and 1 base from J, with 13 bases between. The CDR3 protein is CASTSQNRNTEAFF. The DNA of the CDR3 is TGTGCCAGCACCTCCCAGAATCGGAACACTGAAGCTTTCTTT. Combining the CDR3 with reference TRBV2 and TRBJ1-1 gives the whole variable domain EPEVTQTPSHQVTQMGQEVILRCVPISNHLYFYWYRQILGQKVEFLVSFYNNEISEKSEIFDDQFSVERPDGSNFTLKIRSTKLEDSAMYFCASTSQNRNTEAFFGQGTRLTVV.

The chain employs TRBV19 and TRBJ1-3; D may be TRBD1 (6 bases). This CDR3 spans 15 amino acids. Trimming took off 8 bases at V and 1 base at J, with 15 bases between the two ends. In germline, CDR1 is LNHDA, CDR2 SQIVND (reference sequence). CDR3: CASGIPTGSGNTIYF. In DNA, the CDR3 is TGTGCCAGTGGAATCCCTACAGGGTCTGGAAACACCATATATTTT. The whole variable domain, remainder taken from reference TRBV19 and TRBJ1-3, is DGGITQSPKYLFRKEGQNVTLSCEQNLNHDAMYWYRQDPGQGLRLIYYSQIVNDFQKGDIAEGYSVSREKKESFPLTVTSAQKNPTAFYLCASGIPTGSGNTIYFGEGSWLTVV.

The rearrangement joins TRBV5-4 to TRBJ2-7, with D hard to call. Trimming cost V 4 bases and J 1 base, with 12 bases left between them. Germline V gene lookup returns CDR1 SGHNT and CDR2 YYREEE (reference sequence). CDR3 size: 14 residues. The CDR3 bases are TGTGCCAGCAGCGTTATAGGGTCGTCCTACGAGCAGTACGTC. As protein: CASSVIGSSYEQYV.

DNA of the CDR3: TGTGCCAGCAGCCACGACAGGGGGGAACCAATAAACCAAGAGACCCAGTACTTC. Its translation: CASSHDRGEPINQETQYF. The genes are TRBV7-2 and TRBJ2-5; TRBD1 aligns across 9 bases. The CDR3 has 18 residues. V gave up 5 bases and J gave up 0 bases; unmatched junction bases: 13. CDR1 is SGHTA and CDR2 is FQGNSA in the germline V gene.

The chain has TRBV19 and TRBJ1-1, with D uncertain. Germline CDR1 is LNHDA and CDR2 is SQIVND (reference sequence). V lost 5 bases, J lost 8 bases, and 15 bases lay in between. The CDR3 spans 13 residues. The CDR3 reads CASSSLRGMEAFF. The DNA of the CDR3 is TGTGCCAGTAGTTCTCTACGGGGAATGGAAGCTTTCTTT.